The 28 T cell receptor beta chains listed next were all sequenced from one sample in a study of vaccination and CD4 T cells after COVID-19. An Oncomine TCR Beta short-read assay was used to sequence the DNA from cultured CD4+ T cells. TCRdb re-called the PCR reads through MiXCR, storing one row per CDR3 protein. In the table there are about 12,000 distinct CDR3 sequences, roughly 51% of which are singletons. The treatment denotes: 10-day PBMC culture with coronavirus spike peptide pools or control peptides (ViraFEST assay). These receptors' antigens are unknown. The specimen sequenced was CD4+ T cells from blood, cultured in vitro. The origin of the receptors is a human donor who had recovered from COVID-19.

The rearrangement links TRBV30 to TRBJ2-2, with 8 nucleotides matching TRBD1. CDR3 length: 14 amino acids. Germline V gene sequence: CDR1 GTSNPN, CDR2 SVGIG (reference sequence). V was pared by 3 bases and J by 2 bases, with 2 bases of the junction left unmatched. The CDR3: CAWSRGPNTGELFF. CDR3 DNA sequence: TGTGCCTGGAGCAGGGGGCCCAACACCGGGGAGCTGTTTTTT.

The rearrangement joins TRBV7-2 to TRBJ2-5; D gene uncertain. Germline CDR1 is SGHTA and CDR2 is FQGNSA. Trimming took 5 bases from V and 0 from J, leaving 7 bases between them. This CDR3 region has 13 residues. The CDR3 region has the DNA TGTGCCAGCAGCACTGACAACCAAGAGACCCAGTACTTC. Its translation: CASSTDNQETQYF.

The rearrangement joins TRBV27 to TRBJ2-1, with D unclear. Germline V gene sequence: CDR1 MNHEY, CDR2 SMNVEV (reference sequence). With 3 bases removed from V and 1 base from J, the gap between germline ends came to 7 bases. This CDR3 has 14 residues. CDR3 sequence (DNA): TGTGCCAGCAGTTTGGTGGGATCCTACAATGAGCAGTTCTTC. This gives the protein CASSLVGSYNEQFF.

The chain employs TRBV19 and TRBJ2-5, with D possibly being TRBD1 (6 bases). Germline values: CDR1 LNHDA, CDR2 SQIVND (reference sequence). The CDR3 sequence is 16 residues long. V lost 3 bases to trimming and J lost 0 bases, with 14 bases between them. CDR3 loop: CASSIITGTNQETQYF. The DNA for the CDR3 is TGTGCCAGTAGTATTATAACCGGGACAAACCAAGAGACCCAGTACTTC.

This clonotype was seen only a few times. The chain couples TRBV20-1 to TRBJ1-6, with D unclear. Germline assignment: CDR1 DFQATT and CDR2 SNEGSKA (reference sequence). V gave up 3 bases and J gave up 0 bases, with 6 bases separating them. This CDR3 has 14 amino acids. CDR3 bases: TGCAGTGCTAGCCAGAACTCCTATAATTCACCCCTCCACTTT. It specifies CSASQNSYNSPLHF.

The V gene is TRBV7-2, the J gene TRBJ2-5; D could derive from TRBD1 or TRBD2 (5 bases each). Germline assignment: CDR1 SGHTA and CDR2 FQGNSA. This CDR3 spans 15 amino acids. Trimming left V 5 bases short and J 4 bases short, with 17 bases between. The CDR3 region has the DNA TGTGCCAGCAGCCAAAGTGGGACCCAGGGAGAGACCCAGTACTTC. Translating gives CASSQSGTQGETQYF.

The chain employs TRBV7-8 and TRBJ1-1, with unresolved D. The germline CDR1 and CDR2 sequences are SGHVS and FQNEAQ. V lost 5 bases and J lost 3, with 19 bases in between. The CDR3 runs 16 residues. The CDR3 region is CASSPRRAPRDTEAFF. The CDR3 DNA sequence: TGTGCCAGCAGCCCCCGCCGGGCCCCAAGGGACACTGAAGCTTTCTTT. Full variable domain (outside the CDR3, taken from reference TRBV7-8 and TRBJ1-1): GAGVSQSPRYKVAKRGQDVALRCDPISGHVSLFWYQQALGQGPEFLTYFQNEAQLDKSGLPSDRFFAERPEGSVSTLKIQRTQQEDSAVYLCASSPRRAPRDTEAFFGQGTRLTVV.

This clonotype occurred a few times. CDR3 nucleotide sequence: TGTGCCAGCACTACCCCTCGCCTCAGAGGTGGTACCGGGGAGCTGTTTTTT. Its protein product is CASTTPRLRGGTGELFF. V usage is TRBV28 and J usage is TRBJ2-2; D gene ambiguous. The length of the CDR3 is 17 residues. CDR1 and CDR2 (germline): MDHEN, SYDVKM. V dropped 7 bases and J dropped 5 bases, with 23 bases sitting between them.

This clonotype has more than one count but fewer than ten. This chain links TRBV20-1 with TRBJ1-2; 9 nucleotides align to TRBD1. The CDR3 contains 14 residues. Trimming at V came to 4 bases and at J to 8 bases, leaving 11 bases not matched to a gene. CDR1 DFQATT and CDR2 SNEGSKA come from the germline V gene (reference sequence). CDR3 sequence: CSAMSLTGTGGYTF. The CDR3 nucleotides read TGCAGTGCTATGAGTTTAACCGGGACAGGGGGCTACACCTTC.

The rearrangement joins TRBV19 to TRBJ1-2; the D gene is possibly TRBD1 (6 bases). The germline CDR1 and CDR2 sequences are LNHDA and SQIVND (reference sequence). This CDR3 spans 11 amino acids. Trimming pared 3 bases from V and 8 bases from J, leaving 7 bases between. The CDR3 DNA sequence: TGTGCCAGTAGTATGGGACAAGGCTACACCTTC. The encoded protein is CASSMGQGYTF.

The chain carries TRBV11-2 and TRBJ2-3, with D hard to call. CDR1 is SGHAT, CDR2 FQNNGV, per germline. The CDR3 is made up of 15 amino acids. V was clipped by 0 bases and J by 2 bases, with 9 bases between them. Written as DNA, the CDR3 is TGTGCCAGCAGCTTAGATATAGGGCTCACAGATACGCAGTATTTT. Translation: CASSLDIGLTDTQYF.

The rearrangement links TRBV27 to TRBJ1-1, with 11 bases lining up with TRBD1. There are 16 residues in the CDR3. Per germline, CDR1 MNHEY and CDR2 SMNVEV (reference sequence). J was trimmed by 5 bases and V by 6 bases; bases with no gene match: 11. CDR3 nucleotides: TGTGCCAGCAGCCGTGGACAGGGGGCGTTAGGGACTGAAGCTTTCTTT. Translating it yields CASSRGQGALGTEAFF.

The chain has TRBV7-9 and TRBJ1-2, with a possible D match to TRBD1 (6 bases). CDR1 is SEHNR and CDR2 is FQNEAQ in the germline V gene (reference sequence). V lost 5 bases, J lost 5 bases, and 9 bases lay in between. The CDR3 loop spans 12 amino acids. In DNA, the CDR3 is TGTGCCAGCAGCGACACAGGGTATGGCTACACCTTC. It codes for CASSDTGYGYTF.

A few counts support this clonotype. The V and J genes are TRBV20-1 and TRBJ2-1; 10 bases align to TRBD2. Germline CDR1 DFQATT, CDR2 SNEGSKA (reference sequence). This CDR3 region has 18 residues. V was clipped by 2 bases and J by 6 bases; unmatched bases: 16. CDR3 sequence: CSARSGLAVGLGLNEQFF. The DNA of the CDR3 is TGCAGTGCTAGATCAGGACTAGCGGTAGGCCTGGGGCTCAATGAGCAGTTCTTC.

The chain uses TRBV3-1 and TRBJ2-1; the match to TRBD2 covers 8 bases. Germline CDR1 is LGHDT and CDR2 is YNNKEL (reference sequence). Trimming took 0 bases from V and 7 from J; bases not matched to a gene: 5. The CDR3 extends over 15 amino acids. This CDR3 is CASSQERGVQNEQFF. CDR3 DNA sequence: TGTGCCAGCAGCCAAGAGCGGGGGGTCCAGAATGAGCAGTTCTTC.

The chain's CDR3 is CASSPVGGGLSTDTQYF. CDR3 in DNA: TGTGCCAGCAGCCCGGTAGGGGGGGGGCTTAGCACAGATACGCAGTATTTT. The chain recombines TRBV11-2 with TRBJ2-3; D is perhaps TRBD2 (7 bases). Trimming took 5 bases from V and 0 from J, leaving 18 bases between them. From germline, CDR1 is SGHAT and CDR2 FQNNGV. CDR3 length equals 17 residues.

The chain has TRBV30 and TRBJ1-1; D ambiguous. V was pared by 0 bases and J by 1 base, with 12 bases between. The germline V gene encodes CDR1 GTSNPN and CDR2 SVGIG (reference sequence). The CDR3 consists of 15 residues. Here the CDR3 reads CAWSVAGGQNTEAFF. DNA of the CDR3: TGTGCCTGGAGTGTAGCGGGAGGTCAGAACACTGAAGCTTTCTTT. The full variable domain, rest sourced from reference TRBV30 and TRBJ1-1, is SQTIHQWPATLVQPVGSPLSLECTVEGTSNPNLYWYRQAAGRGLQLLFYSVGIGQISSEVPQNLSASRPQDRQFILSSKKLLLSDSGFYLCAWSVAGGQNTEAFFGQGTRLTVV.

This CDR3 is CASSLETGGYEQYF. The CDR3 nucleotides read TGTGCCAGCAGCTTAGAGACAGGAGGGTACGAGCAGTACTTC. The J gene is TRBJ2-7, the V gene TRBV11-3, with D possibly called TRBD1 or TRBD2 (6 bases each). The CDR3 is made up of 14 amino acids. Germline V gene sequence: CDR1 SGHNT, CDR2 YENEEA. The V end lost 0 bases, the J end lost 4 bases, and 10 bases lay between the germline ends.

The chain employs TRBV20-1 and TRBJ1-1, with no clear D. The CDR3 contains 14 residues. Germline CDR1 reads DFQATT; CDR2 reads SNEGSKA (reference sequence). Trimming removed 5 bases at V and 1 base at J, with 14 bases between. The CDR3 bases are TGCAGTGCTCGAGCCGCGGGCTGGAACACTGAAGCTTTCTTT. Translating gives CSARAAGWNTEAFF.

The gene calls are TRBV25-1 and TRBJ2-7; 10 bases agree with TRBD1. The trim removed 2 bases at V and 7 bases at J, leaving 8 bases unmatched. The V gene's germline CDR1 is MGHDK and CDR2 SYGVNS. CDR3 length: 15 residues. CDR3 DNA sequence: TGTGCCAGCAGTGAAGGGGGACAGGGGAAGGAAGAGCAGTACTTC. This encodes CASSEGGQGKEEQYF.

In its sample, this clonotype was seen a few times. The chain links TRBV6-5 to TRBJ2-5; 7 nucleotides match TRBD2. CDR3 size: 16 residues. Trimming cost V 0 bases and J 5 bases; bases outside gene matches: 9. Germline V lookup: CDR1 MNHEY, CDR2 SVGAGI. The CDR3 DNA reads as TGTGCCAGCAGTTACTCGATACTGACTAGCCTTGAGACCCAGTACTTC. Its protein product is CASSYSILTSLETQYF.

The chain employs TRBV27 and TRBJ1-1; D gene uncertain. Per germline, CDR1 MNHEY and CDR2 SMNVEV (reference sequence). The V gene lost 7 bases and the J gene lost 3 bases, with 18 bases spanning the gap. The CDR3 runs 15 residues. The CDR3 loop is CASTEEEVDYTEAFF. CDR3 bases: TGTGCCAGCACAGAAGAAGAAGTTGATTACACTGAAGCTTTCTTT.

The chain links TRBV7-2 to TRBJ2-7, with 9 nucleotides matching TRBD1. The germline V gene has CDR1 SGHTA and CDR2 FQGNSA. Trimming removed 2 bases from V and 6 bases from J; junction bases left unmatched: 2. The CDR3 extends over 13 amino acids. The CDR3 protein is CASSLRDRAEQYF. The CDR3 DNA is TGTGCCAGCAGCTTAAGGGACAGGGCCGAGCAGTACTTC.

This clonotype occurred a few times. The V and J genes are TRBV7-2 and TRBJ1-1, with a possible D match to TRBD1 (6 bases). Germline V gene data show CDR1 as SGHTA and CDR2 as FQGNSA. Trimming took 1 base from V and 0 from J, leaving 9 bases between them. The CDR3 loop spans 15 amino acids. The CDR3 DNA reads TGTGCCAGCAGCTTAGGGGGACATCTGAACACTGAAGCTTTCTTT. As protein: CASSLGGHLNTEAFF.

This clonotype has only a few counts. The chain links TRBV7-7 to TRBJ2-5; no reliable D call. The length of the CDR3 is 13 residues. Germline CDR1 is SSHAT and CDR2 is FNYEAQ (reference sequence). Trimming cost V 3 bases and J 5 bases, with 10 bases left between them. The CDR3 here is CASSFGVGETQYF. CDR3 DNA sequence: TGTGCCAGCAGCTTTGGGGTAGGGGAGACCCAGTACTTC.

This chain joins TRBV20-1 and TRBJ1-5, with TRBD1 as a possible D gene (5 bases). The germline CDR1 and CDR2 sequences are DFQATT and SNEGSKA (reference sequence). The CDR3 runs 14 residues. V gave up 1 base and J gave up 7 bases, with 14 bases separating them. CDR3 loop: CSARVRSSGQPQHF. The CDR3 nucleotides are TGCAGTGCTAGAGTCCGATCGTCAGGGCAGCCCCAGCATTTT.

This clonotype was seen just once. Here the CDR3 reads CASSPDRADTQYF. The DNA of the CDR3 is TGTGCCAGCTCACCAGACAGGGCAGATACGCAGTATTTT. The genes are TRBV18 and TRBJ2-3; 7 nucleotides match TRBD1. This CDR3 contains 13 residues. After removal of 2 bases from V and 4 bases from J, the junction contained 0 bases not matched to a gene. Germline V gives CDR1 KGHSH, CDR2 LQKENI.

The chain uses TRBV7-3 and TRBJ2-5; D is ambiguous. Germline CDR1 and CDR2: SGHTA and FQGTGA. Between the trimmed V and J ends, which lost 5 bases and 5 bases, there was a span of 12 bases. The CDR3 covers 13 residues. The DNA for the CDR3 is TGTGCCAGCAGCCCGAACCGAGTCGAGACCCAGTACTTC. Protein: CASSPNRVETQYF.